The present TCR beta chain was sequenced within a study of CD4 T cells in relation to SARS-CoV-2 and coronaviruses. Study findings and constraints: Samples before the pandemic and after infection were not matched within any donor. The cross-reactivity analysis covered only spike protein, not other viral proteins. According to naive versus memory sequencing, detected responses are memory recall, not newly primed.

The unexposed donors gave CD4+ T cells in about 2011-2018, prior to COVID-19. CD4 enrichment then naive enrichment separated naive from memory CD4+ cells. Germline V gene sequence: CDR1 GTSNPN, CDR2 SVGIG (reference sequence). CDR3 length equals 15 residues. V was clipped by 1 base and J by 3 bases; unmatched bases: 5. Remarks on this clone: The antigen is unknown.

Some clones are missing from TCRdb's copy, which holds only in-frame ones; the method was immunoSEQ multiplex PCR. The sample contains some 70,000 clones, 90% to 95% of which appear only once. The sequencing input was naive CD4+ T cells from PBMCs. The subset is: naive CD4+ T cells isolated by negative enrichment. The receptor was isolated from a human donor in good health. The V gene is TRBV30, the J gene TRBJ1-3, with TRBD1 matching over 8 bases. CDR3: CAWSDGQGYGNTIYF. CDR3 DNA: TGTGCCTGGAGTGATGGACAGGGCTATGGAAACACCATATATTTT.